This T cell receptor (beta chain) was sequenced for a study of breast tumors, draining lymph nodes, adjacent tissues. The V gene's germline CDR1 is SGDLS and CDR2 YYNGEE. This CDR3 contains 17 residues. The V and J ends lost 4 bases and 4 bases, in that order; junction bases with no gene match: 12. Samples came from axillary lymph nodes draining the breast cancer. Via MiXCR, TCRdb re-called the multiplex PCR reads, giving one row per CDR3 protein. There are over 70,000 distinct CDR3 sequences in the sample; over 25% occur only once, and 8% to 9% lies in the top ten. The genes are TRBV9 and TRBJ1-2; 11 bases align to TRBD1. The clonotype was recovered from a female donor with breast cancer. Some clones in this sample may be carry-over from other donors' samples. The source material was axillary lymph node tissue. The CDR3 region has the DNA TGTGCCAGCAGCACGGGACAGGGGGGATCTGACTTCTATGGCTACACCTTC. Translated, it gives CASSTGQGGSDFYGYTF.